The entry that follows covers one T cell receptor (beta chain) sequence. Antigen unknown. The use of a sample-barcoded 5' primer and a J-beta primer mix characterized a second PCR of 7 to 11 cycles. Each cDNA was tagged by a template-switch adaptor containing 12 random nucleotides. From the 5' RACE reads, TCRdb called clonotypes with MiXCR, one entry per CDR3 protein. The sample has 600,000 to 1,000,000 distinct CDR3 sequences; about three fifths are singletons. The data were obtained in a study of blood T cells in healthy people across ages. Study-level points and caveats: Both higher diversity and more naive CD4+ cells marked long-lived donors when set against aged donors.

This CDR3 comprises 14 residues. Per the germline V gene, CDR1 is SQVTM and CDR2 is ANQGSEA. The receptor was isolated from a young man in good health. Sequencing input: blood. This sequence joins TRBV29-1 and TRBJ2-7, with 10 bases aligning to TRBD2. The end of the DNA is better explained by TRBJ2-5, so the J call may be wrong. The CDR3 DNA sequence: TGCAGCGTTGCCCCTAGCGGGAGTTCTGAGACCCAGTACTTC. This translates into CSVAPSGSSETQYF.